This T cell receptor (beta chain) was recorded in a study of cytomegalovirus exposure and HLA in healthy donors. Study at large: Membership in the Caucasian-associated ancestry cluster was found for 81% of almost 400 genotyped donors. Study-wide findings and caveats: For most TCR beta V segments, an earlier analysis put the productive rate at about 90% or about 30% of the time. Exclusion applied to some V segments, including TRBV6-2 and TRBV6-3, as they were indistinguishable. In vitro data verified a few CMV-associated chains as specific for CMV antigens.

The J segment lost 3 bases and the V segment lost 1 base, leaving 6 bases of the junction unmatched. CDR3 size: 15 residues. CDR1 SGHAT and CDR2 FQNNGV come from the germline V gene. In the PCR, 60 Vbeta and 13 Jbeta primers were used. The assay was immunoSEQ multiplex PCR, and TCRdb's table has in-frame clones only and misses some. The repertoire holds approximately 150,000 clones, with approximately 73% as singletons. Comment on this clone: Antigen specificity is unknown.

Sequencing was carried out using PBMCs. The clonotype originates from a man over 45 in good health and CMV-seronegative. V gene TRBV11-2 combines with J gene TRBJ2-7; 7 bases agree with TRBD2. As DNA, the CDR3 is TGTGCCAGCAGCTTAGGAGCGGGGCCTGACTACGAGCAGTACTTC. Encoded protein: CASSLGAGPDYEQYF.